This T cell receptor beta chain is from a study of blood T cell repertoires in COVID-19. About the research overall: T cells, B-cell-depleted T cells, or PBMCs provided the cDNA or gDNA that served as material.

On this clone itself: This sample includes further DNA sequences coding for the same CDR3.

The CDR3 consists of 14 residues. Germline V CDR1 and CDR2: MNHNS, SASEGT. Trimming cost V 1 base and J 1 base, with 8 bases left between them. In the source study's methods: Quantification of nucleated cells was approximated via reference gene primer amplification. The table came from immunoSEQ multiplex PCR; TCRdb's copy has only in-frame clones and leaves some out. D and trimming were read from the DNA, whereas the V and J calls and clone size are those reported in that table. The data show 150,000 to 200,000 clones, 74% seen once. The sequencing input was peripheral blood. This TCR was sampled from a woman of 80 years or more with acute or convalescent COVID-19. The chain links TRBV6-1 to TRBJ2-7; weak D call: TRBD1 (6 bases). CDR3 amino acids: CASSEVGQSYEQYF. The CDR3 DNA follows: TGTGCCAGCAGTGAAGTAGGACAGTCCTACGAGCAGTACTTC.